This TCR beta chain is drawn from a study of T cells in women clearing cervical HPV infection. In the study overall: HLA type could not be excluded as a confounder.

Remarks on this clone: The missing CDR3 end, 3 residues past where the read stops, is filled in from the germline J gene.

This CDR3 comprises 16 residues. V lost 3 bases to trimming and J lost 0 bases, with 16 bases between them. Per the germline V gene, CDR1 is DFQATT and CDR2 is SNEGSKA (reference sequence). Using immunoSEQ multiplex PCR, the repertoire was profiled, and TCRdb retains in-frame clones only, with some absent. This listing includes more than 25,000 clones. Sequencing was carried out using blood buffy coat. The clonotype was recovered from a woman between 18 and 70 years old with a cervical HPV16 infection that either progressed to CIN3+ or cleared (not recorded which). The rearrangement joins TRBV20-1 to TRBJ2-3; D possibly corresponds to TRBD2 (7 bases). CDR3 sequence reads: CSASRGGVASTDTQYF. Incomplete CDR3 DNA: TGCAGTGCTAGTCGAGGGGGGGTAGCGAGCACAGATACG.